The source of this T cell receptor (beta chain) is a study of blood T cells in healthy people across ages. J gave up 4 bases and V 7 bases, and 12 bases lay outside the gene matches. This CDR3 has 15 amino acids. The germline CDR1 and CDR2 sequences are SEHNR and FQNEAQ (reference sequence). The use of a sample-barcoded 5' primer and a J-beta primer mix characterized a second PCR of about 7 to 12 cycles. Each cDNA was tagged by a template-switch adaptor containing 12 random nucleotides. One entry per CDR3 protein, called by TCRdb with MiXCR from the 5' RACE reads. The repertoire holds over 950,000 distinct CDR3 sequences, with 35% to 40% as singletons.

This TCR derives from a man between 18 and 35 years old in good health. The chain recombines TRBV7-9 with TRBJ2-7; TRBD2 matches 8 bases. Source material: blood. Written as DNA, the CDR3 is TGTGCCAGCACCCCACAAGTAGCGGGGACTTACGAGCAGTACTTC. Translated: CASTPQVAGTYEQYF.